These 8 T cell receptor beta chains came from one sample sequenced in a study of regulatory T cells in long-lasting Graves disease. Time point denoted: persistent/refractory GD, antithyroid drugs over 5 years with positive TRAb. From RNA extracted from PBMCs, the TCR library was made. With iRepertoire HTBI primers and Arm-PCR of CDR3 regions, TCR beta libraries were built. Via MiXCR, TCRdb re-called the multiplex PCR reads, giving one row per CDR3 protein. The data show a few hundred thousand distinct CDR3 sequences, roughly a quarter seen once. The sequencing here drew on peripheral blood mononuclear cells (PBMCs), taken when the disease was refractory, from a patient treated with antithyroid drugs. These receptors were collected from a female donor with Graves disease.

This chain links TRBV7-9 with TRBJ1-1; 11 bases align to TRBD1. The germline CDR1 and CDR2 sequences are SEHNR and FQNEAQ (reference sequence). The CDR3 contains 17 residues. The V and J ends lost 2 bases and 4 bases, in that order; junction bases with no gene match: 9. The CDR3 sequence is CASSLQGTGGEGTEAFF. CDR3 DNA: TGTGCCAGCAGCTTACAGGGGACAGGGGGTGAGGGCACTGAAGCTTTCTTT. The full variable domain, with the rest looked up from reference TRBV7-9 and TRBJ1-1, is DTGVSQNPRHKITKRGQNVTFRCDPISEHNRLYWYRQTLGQGPEFLTYFQNEAQLEKSRLLSDRFSAERPKGSFSTLEIQRTEQGDSAMYLCASSLQGTGGEGTEAFFGQGTRLTVV.

The chain employs TRBV6-2 or TRBV6-3 and TRBJ1-2, with a possible D match to TRBD1 (6 bases). Germline CDR1 reads MNHEY; CDR2 reads SVGEGT. The CDR3 length is 14 residues. V was shortened by 6 bases and J by 4 bases, with 15 bases between the two germline ends. CDR3 sequence (DNA): TGTGCCAGCAGCCCGACAGGTCTCTCCTATGGCTACACCTTC. This gives the protein CASSPTGLSYGYTF.

The chain carries TRBV6-2 or TRBV6-3 and TRBJ2-1; 10 nucleotides line up with TRBD1. V lost 6 bases, J lost 4 bases, and 6 bases stayed unmatched. The CDR3 is 15 residues long. Germline CDR1 reads MNHEY; CDR2 reads SVGEGT. CDR3 in amino acids: CASSRGTGDYNEQFF. CDR3 bases: TGTGCCAGCAGCCGAGGGACAGGGGATTACAATGAGCAGTTCTTC.

V usage is TRBV7-9 and J usage is TRBJ1-3; a possible D gene is TRBD1 (5 bases). Trimming cost V 0 bases and J 0 bases, with 12 bases left between them. The CDR3 runs to 17 residues. CDR1 and CDR2 from the germline V gene are SEHNR and FQNEAQ (reference sequence). CDR3 bases: TGTGCCAGCAGCTTAGCCCGCGGGGGACTCTCTGGAAACACCATATATTTT. Translation: CASSLARGGLSGNTIYF.

This clonotype was detected once. One end of the junction fails to match germline, which may point to a read error. This chain joins TRBV7-2 and TRBJ1-3; 7 nucleotides line up with TRBD1. Germline CDR1 SGHTA, CDR2 FQGNSA. The CDR3 contains 14 residues. CDR3 nucleotides: TGTGCCAGCAGCCGCGGGGACAGTGGAAGCACCATATATTTT. It codes for CASSRGDSGSTIYF. The entire variable domain, with the rest obtained from reference TRBV7-2 and TRBJ1-3, is as follows: GAGVSQSPSNKVTEKGKDVELRCDPISGHTALYWYRQSLGQGLEFLIYFQGNSAPDKSGLPSDRFSAERTGGSVSTLTIQRTQQEDSAVYLCASSRGDSGSTIYFGEGSWLTVV.

This clonotype has ten or more counts. The DNA for the CDR3 is TGTGCCAGCAGTGACAGCGGGGCCTACGAGCAGTACTTC. The encoded protein is CASSDSGAYEQYF. The gene calls are TRBV2 and TRBJ2-7; 7 bases are shared with TRBD2. This CDR3 spans 13 amino acids. The V gene end was trimmed by 3 bases and the J gene end by 2 bases; junction bases not matched to a gene: 1. Germline V lookup: CDR1 SNHLY, CDR2 FYNNEI. Together with reference TRBV2 and TRBJ2-7, the CDR3 gives the full variable domain: EPEVTQTPSHQVTQMGQEVILRCVPISNHLYFYWYRQILGQKVEFLVSFYNNEISEKSEIFDDQFSVERPDGSNFTLKIRSTKLEDSAMYFCASSDSGAYEQYFGPGTRLTVT.

This clonotype was picked up a small number of times. The chain links TRBV3-1 to TRBJ2-2; 8 bases are a match to TRBD2. The J segment lost 4 bases and the V segment lost 4 bases, leaving 8 bases of the junction unmatched. Germline V gene sequence: CDR1 LGHDT, CDR2 YNNKEL (reference sequence). The CDR3 totals 16 residues. The CDR3 reads CASSPWASGSTGELFF. CDR3 in DNA: TGTGCCAGCAGCCCTTGGGCAAGCGGGAGCACCGGGGAGCTGTTTTTT.

This clonotype was found a few times. This chain links TRBV13 with TRBJ2-2; 7 positions match TRBD1. The CDR3 contains 15 residues. V lost 4 bases to trimming and J lost 4 bases; unmatched junction nucleotides: 6. Germline loops: CDR1 PRHDT, CDR2 FYEKMQ (reference sequence). The CDR3 DNA is TGTGCCAGCAGCTCCGGACAGGAGAGCACCGGGGAGCTGTTTTTT. Translated: CASSSGQESTGELFF.